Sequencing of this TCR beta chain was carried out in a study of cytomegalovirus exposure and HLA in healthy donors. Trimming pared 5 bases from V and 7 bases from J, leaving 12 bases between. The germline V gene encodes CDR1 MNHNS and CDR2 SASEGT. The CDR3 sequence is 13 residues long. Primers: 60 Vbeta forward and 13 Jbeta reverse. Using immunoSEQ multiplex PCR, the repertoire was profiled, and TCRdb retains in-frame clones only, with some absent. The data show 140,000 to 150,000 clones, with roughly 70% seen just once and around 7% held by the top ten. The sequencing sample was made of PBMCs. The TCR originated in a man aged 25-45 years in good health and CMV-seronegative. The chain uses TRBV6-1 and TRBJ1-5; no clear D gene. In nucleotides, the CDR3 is TGTGCCAGCAGTCACACCACCGGGCAGCCCCAGCATTTT. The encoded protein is CASSHTTGQPQHF.